Listed below are T cell receptor beta chains from one sample, sequenced in a study of T cells in Graves' hyperthyroidism and ophthalmopathy. Using its own MiXCR run on the multiplex PCR reads, TCRdb lists one record per CDR3 protein. Of hundreds of thousands of distinct CDR3 sequences listed, roughly 19% are singletons. The source material was blood. All receptors come from a man aged 50 to 59 with Graves' ophthalmopathy. Both conserved end residues are part of each CDR3. A D gene is named only where the DNA matches it firmly. Clone size is given for some rows only: seen once, a few or many times, or a class if the clone is expanded.

v_gene	len	j_gene	abundance	d_gene	CDR3aa	CDR3nt
TRBV5-8	13	TRBJ2-1	many	.	CASSSQRDNEQFF	TGTGCCAGCAGCTCCCAGAGGGACAATGAGCAGTTCTTC
TRBV11-2	14	TRBJ2-5	many	TRBD2	CASSSKTSWETQYF	TGTGCCAGCAGCTCCAAGACTAGCTGGGAGACCCAGTACTTC
TRBV6-5	14	TRBJ1-2	few	.	CASSYSGRDYGYTF	TGTGCCAGCAGTTACTCTGGCAGGGACTATGGCTACACCTTC
TRBV6-1	16	TRBJ1-1	.	.	CASSYGAGPLRGEAFF	TGTGCCAGCAGTTACGGGGCAGGGCCTTTGAGGGGGGAAGCTTTCTTT
TRBV5-1	16	TRBJ2-6	.	TRBD1	CASTDRDSSGANVLTF	TGCGCCAGCACGGACAGGGATAGCTCTGGGGCCAACGTCCTGACTTTC
TRBV5-1	14	TRBJ1-1	many	TRBD1	CASSSGQTNTEAFF	TGCGCCAGCAGCTCGGGACAGACGAACACTGAAGCTTTCTTT
TRBV7-8	13	TRBJ2-5	few	.	CASSLLRAETQYF	TGTGCCAGCAGCTTACTCCGAGCAGAGACCCAGTACTTC
TRBV14	15	TRBJ2-5	few	.	CASSQVWGAQETQYF	TGTGCCAGCAGCCAAGTTTGGGGGGCTCAAGAGACCCAGTACTTC
TRBV3-1	14	TRBJ1-3	.	.	CASSPSLKGHTIYF	TGTGCCAGCAGCCCCTCCTTGAAGGGCCACACCATATATTTT
TRBV20-1	15	TRBJ2-7	few	.	CSASSYPQSSYEQYF	TGCAGTGCTAGTTCCTATCCCCAGAGCTCCTACGAGCAGTACTTC